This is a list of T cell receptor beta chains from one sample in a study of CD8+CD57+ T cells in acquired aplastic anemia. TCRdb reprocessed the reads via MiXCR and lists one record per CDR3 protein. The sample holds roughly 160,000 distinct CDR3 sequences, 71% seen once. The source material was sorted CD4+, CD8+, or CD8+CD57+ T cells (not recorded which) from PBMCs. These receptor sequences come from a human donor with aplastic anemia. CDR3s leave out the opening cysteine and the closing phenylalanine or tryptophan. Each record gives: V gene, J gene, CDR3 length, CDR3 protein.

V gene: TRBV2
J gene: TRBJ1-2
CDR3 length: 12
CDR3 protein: ATSLDSRGYGYT

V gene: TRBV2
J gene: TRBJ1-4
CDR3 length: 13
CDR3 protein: ASRGQGFTDEKLF

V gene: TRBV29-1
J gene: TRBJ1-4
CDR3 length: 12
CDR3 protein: SVAQDHGGEKLF

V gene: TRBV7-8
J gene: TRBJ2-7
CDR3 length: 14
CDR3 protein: ASNERRGGWSYEQY

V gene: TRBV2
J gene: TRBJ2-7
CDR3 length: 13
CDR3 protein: ASSDSGGAVYEQY

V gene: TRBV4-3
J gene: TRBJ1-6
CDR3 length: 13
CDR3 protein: ASSQVTVLGSPLH

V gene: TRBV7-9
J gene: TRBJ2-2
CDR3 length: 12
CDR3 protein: ASSFGGSAGELF

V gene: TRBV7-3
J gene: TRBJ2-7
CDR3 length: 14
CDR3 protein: ASSPHPGTTSYEQY

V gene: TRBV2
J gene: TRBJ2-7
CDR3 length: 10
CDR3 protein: ATNGSPSEQY

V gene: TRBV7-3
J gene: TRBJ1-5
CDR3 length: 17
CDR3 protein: ASSKRPQGGTLGYQPQH

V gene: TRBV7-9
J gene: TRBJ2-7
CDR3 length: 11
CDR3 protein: ASSRQATYEQY

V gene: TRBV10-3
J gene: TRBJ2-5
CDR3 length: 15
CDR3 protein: AISDPTLDRIQETQY

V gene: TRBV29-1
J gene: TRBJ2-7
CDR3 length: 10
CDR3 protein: SVEAHTGEQY

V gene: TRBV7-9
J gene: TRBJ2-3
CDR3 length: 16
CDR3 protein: ASSFRLAGEQHTDTQY

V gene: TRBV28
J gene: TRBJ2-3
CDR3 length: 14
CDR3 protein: ASSLEGVFSTDTQY

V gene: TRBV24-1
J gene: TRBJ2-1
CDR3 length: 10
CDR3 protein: ATRGAGNEQF

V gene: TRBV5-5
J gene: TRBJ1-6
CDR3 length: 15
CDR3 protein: ASSLEWGGQYNSPLH

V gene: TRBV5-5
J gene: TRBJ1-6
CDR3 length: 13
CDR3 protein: ASSLAGQGASPLH

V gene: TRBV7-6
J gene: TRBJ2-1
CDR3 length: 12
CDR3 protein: ASSAGGGVDEQF

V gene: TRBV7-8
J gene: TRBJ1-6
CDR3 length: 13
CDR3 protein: ASSLAGQGVSPLH

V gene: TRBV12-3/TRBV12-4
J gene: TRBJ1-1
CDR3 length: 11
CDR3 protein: ASSLYATTEAF

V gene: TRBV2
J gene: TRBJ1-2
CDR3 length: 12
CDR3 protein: ASKTDRATYGYT

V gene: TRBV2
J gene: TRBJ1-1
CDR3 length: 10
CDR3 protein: ASGRGTTEAF

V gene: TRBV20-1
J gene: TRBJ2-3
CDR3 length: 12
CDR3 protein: SASMAASTDTQY

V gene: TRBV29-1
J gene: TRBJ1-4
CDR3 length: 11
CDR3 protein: SVLTGGDEKLF

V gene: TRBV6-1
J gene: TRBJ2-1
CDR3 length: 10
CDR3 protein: ASIWSGNEQF

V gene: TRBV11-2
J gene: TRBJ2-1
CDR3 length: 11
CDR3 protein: ASRRRGGYEQF

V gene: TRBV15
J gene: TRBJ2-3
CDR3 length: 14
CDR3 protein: ATSRAGTASTDTQY

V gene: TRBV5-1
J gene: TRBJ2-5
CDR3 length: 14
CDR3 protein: ASSLQGTSGQETQY

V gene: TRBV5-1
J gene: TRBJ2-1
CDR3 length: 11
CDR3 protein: ASGAGTYNEQF

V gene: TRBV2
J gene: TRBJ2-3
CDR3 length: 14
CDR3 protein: ASMRSGGRGTDTQY

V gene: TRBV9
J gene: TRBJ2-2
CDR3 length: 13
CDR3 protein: ASSVALVTTGELF

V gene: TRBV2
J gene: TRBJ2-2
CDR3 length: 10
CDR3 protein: ASKGGGGELF

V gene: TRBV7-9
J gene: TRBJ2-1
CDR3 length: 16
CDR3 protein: ASSSRPGEWSSYNEQF

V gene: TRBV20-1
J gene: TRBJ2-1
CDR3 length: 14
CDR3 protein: SAAPGGASSYNEQF

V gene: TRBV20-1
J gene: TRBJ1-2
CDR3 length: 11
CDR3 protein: SAWHRGQNGYT

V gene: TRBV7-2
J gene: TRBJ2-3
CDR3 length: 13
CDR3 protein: ASSLGGAQTDTQY

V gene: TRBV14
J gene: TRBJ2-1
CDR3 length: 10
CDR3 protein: ATSRELGEQF

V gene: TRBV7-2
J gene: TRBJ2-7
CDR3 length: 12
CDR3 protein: ASSSPLSSYEQY

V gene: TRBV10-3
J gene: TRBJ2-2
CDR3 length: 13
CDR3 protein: AISEGGHQLGELF

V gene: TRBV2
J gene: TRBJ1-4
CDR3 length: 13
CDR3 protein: ASSAQQGTGEKLF

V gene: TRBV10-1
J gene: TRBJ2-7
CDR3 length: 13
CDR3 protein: ASSRDREGQDEQY

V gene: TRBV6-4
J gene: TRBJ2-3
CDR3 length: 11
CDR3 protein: ASSASGTDTQY

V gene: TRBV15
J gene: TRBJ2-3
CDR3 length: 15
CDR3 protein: ATSRNEEGDNTDTQY

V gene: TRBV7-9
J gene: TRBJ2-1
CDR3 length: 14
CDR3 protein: ASSGPTGSSYNEQF

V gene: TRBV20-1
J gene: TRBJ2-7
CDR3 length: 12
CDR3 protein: SASLAGGPDEQY

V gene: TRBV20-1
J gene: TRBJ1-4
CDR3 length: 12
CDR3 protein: SATGGQEVEKLF

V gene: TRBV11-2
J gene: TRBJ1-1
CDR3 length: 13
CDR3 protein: ASSSAPSRGTEAF